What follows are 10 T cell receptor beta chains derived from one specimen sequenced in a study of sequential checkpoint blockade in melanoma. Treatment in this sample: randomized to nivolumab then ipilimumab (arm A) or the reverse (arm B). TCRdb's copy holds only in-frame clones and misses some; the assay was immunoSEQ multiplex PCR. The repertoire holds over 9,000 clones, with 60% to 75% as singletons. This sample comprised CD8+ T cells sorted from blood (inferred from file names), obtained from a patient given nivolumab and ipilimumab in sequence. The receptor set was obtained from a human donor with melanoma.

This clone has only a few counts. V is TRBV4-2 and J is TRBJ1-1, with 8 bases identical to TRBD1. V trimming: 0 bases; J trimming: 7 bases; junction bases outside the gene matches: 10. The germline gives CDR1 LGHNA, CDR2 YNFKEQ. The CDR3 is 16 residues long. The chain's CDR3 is CASSQDHRGEGGEAFF. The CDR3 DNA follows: TGTGCCAGCAGCCAAGACCACAGGGGGGAGGGGGGTGAAGCTTTCTTT.

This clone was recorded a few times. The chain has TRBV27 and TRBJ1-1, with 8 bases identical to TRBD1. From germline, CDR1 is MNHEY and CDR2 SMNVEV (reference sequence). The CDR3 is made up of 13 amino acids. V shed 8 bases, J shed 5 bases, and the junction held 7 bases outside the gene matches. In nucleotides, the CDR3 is TGTGCCAGCCAGGACAGGGTGCGGACTGAAGCTTTCTTT. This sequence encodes CASQDRVRTEAFF.

Here the CDR3 reads CASSAQDGVAHEQFF. Here the CDR3 DNA reads TGTGCCAGCAGTGCCCAGGATGGTGTGGCTCATGAGCAGTTCTTC. The rearrangement uses TRBV6-4 and TRBJ2-1; D unclear. CDR1 MRHNA and CDR2 SNTAGT come from the germline V gene. The V end was cut by 4 bases, the J end by 8 bases, with 18 bases between. This CDR3 spans 15 amino acids.

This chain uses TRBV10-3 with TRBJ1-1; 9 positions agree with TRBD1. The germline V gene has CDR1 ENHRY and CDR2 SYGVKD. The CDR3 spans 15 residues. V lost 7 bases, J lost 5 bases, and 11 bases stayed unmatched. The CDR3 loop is CAITVTGQGKTEAFF. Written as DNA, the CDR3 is TGTGCCATCACCGTAACGGGACAGGGCAAAACTGAAGCTTTCTTT.

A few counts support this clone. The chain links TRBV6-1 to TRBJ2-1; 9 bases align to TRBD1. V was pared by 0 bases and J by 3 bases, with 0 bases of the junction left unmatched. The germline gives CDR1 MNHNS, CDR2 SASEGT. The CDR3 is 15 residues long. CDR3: CASSEATGGYNEQFF. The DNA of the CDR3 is TGTGCCAGCAGTGAAGCGACAGGGGGCTACAATGAGCAGTTCTTC.

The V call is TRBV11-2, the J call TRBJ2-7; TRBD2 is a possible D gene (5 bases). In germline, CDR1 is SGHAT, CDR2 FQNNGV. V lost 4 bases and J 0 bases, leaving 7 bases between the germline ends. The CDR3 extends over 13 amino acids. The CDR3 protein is CASSSGISYEQYF. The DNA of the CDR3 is TGTGCCAGCAGCTCGGGAATCTCCTACGAGCAGTACTTC.

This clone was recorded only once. CDR3 nucleotide sequence: TGTGCCAGCAGTGTCCCCTTAAGCGGGAGTCGCCGAGGGGATGAGCAGTTCTTC. This encodes CASSVPLSGSRRGDEQFF. The rearrangement uses TRBV2 and TRBJ2-1; 8 bases are a match to TRBD2. The CDR3 is 18 amino acids. After removal of 4 bases from V and 8 bases from J, the junction contained 19 bases not matched to a gene. Germline V gene data show CDR1 as SNHLY and CDR2 as FYNNEI.

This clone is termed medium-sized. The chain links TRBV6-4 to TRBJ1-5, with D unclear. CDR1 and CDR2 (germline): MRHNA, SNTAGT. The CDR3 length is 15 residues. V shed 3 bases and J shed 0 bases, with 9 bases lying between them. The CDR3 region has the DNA TGTGCCAGCAGTGAAATCGCAGGTAGCAATCAGCCCCAGCATTTT. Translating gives CASSEIAGSNQPQHF.

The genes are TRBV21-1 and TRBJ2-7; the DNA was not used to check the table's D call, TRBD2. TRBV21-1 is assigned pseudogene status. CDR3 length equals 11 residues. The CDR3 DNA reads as TGTGCCAGCAGCAAAGACTACGAGCAGTACGTC. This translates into CASSKDYEQYV.

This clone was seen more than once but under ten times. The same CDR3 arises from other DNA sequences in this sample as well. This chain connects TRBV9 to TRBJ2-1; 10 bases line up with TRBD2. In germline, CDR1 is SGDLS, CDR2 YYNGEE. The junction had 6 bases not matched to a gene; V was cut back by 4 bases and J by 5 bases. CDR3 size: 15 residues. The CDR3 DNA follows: TGTGCCAGCAGCCCTTGGACTAGCGGAAACAATGAGCAGTTCTTC. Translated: CASSPWTSGNNEQFF.